This T cell receptor beta chain was sequenced during a study of CXCR3-negative and CXCR3-positive naive CD8 T cells. The wider study: Some 150 million TRB reads were obtained overall (about 1.5 +/- 0.3 million per library).

This CDR3 comprises 16 residues. Germline assignment: CDR1 SNHLY and CDR2 FYNNEI. The study made its TRB cDNA libraries by 5' RACE, adding UMI labels. TCRdb re-called the 5' RACE reads; one entry per CDR3 protein, DNA not given. In total, the table holds tens of thousands of distinct CDR3 sequences. This clonotype originated in a human donor in good health. Some clones in this sample may be carry-over from other donors' samples. Material: naive CXCR3- CD8+ T cells from blood. The subset: CD45RO-CCR7+CD27+CD95- naive CD8+ T cells lacking CXCR3 (TNR3-). The V gene is TRBV2, the J gene TRBJ2-5; TCRdb's D call of TRBD1 is untestable without DNA. CDR3: CASSPYYGQIEETQYF.